This note documents a single T cell receptor (beta chain) sequence. This sample is part of a study of a mutant IDH1 vaccine in newly diagnosed glioma. The CDR3 contains 17 residues. Trimming took off 1 base at V and 8 bases at J, with 23 bases between the two ends. CDR1 and CDR2 from the germline V gene are SGHVS and FQNEAQ. The protocol was immunoSEQ multiplex PCR, while the TCRdb copy is restricted to in-frame clones and leaves out a portion. Of 30,000 to 40,000 clones listed, around 80% are singletons. Time point here: baseline, week 1 (first vaccination visit). As for treatment: pre-vaccination baseline after standard-of-care therapy.

The gene calls are TRBV7-8 and TRBJ1-2; no clear D gene. This receptor was obtained from a middle-aged man with glioma. Some clones in this sample may be carry-over from other donors' samples. Sequences were derived from PBMCs, sampled from a glioma patient treated with radiotherapy, temozolomide or both. In DNA form, the CDR3 reads TGTGCCAGCAGCTTAGGCGGGCAGCCGACCCTTTCTGGGGGCTACACCTTC. Encoded protein: CASSLGGQPTLSGGYTF.